In its sample, the clone carrying this T cell receptor (beta chain) was seen once. The sample originates from a study of control samples from healthy donors and cancer patients. CDR3 length: 13 residues. V was cut by 0 bases and J by 6 bases, with 6 bases left in between. Looked up from germline, CDR1 is SGHNT and CDR2 is YYREEE (reference sequence). Assay: immunoSEQ multiplex PCR; the TCRdb copy retains only in-frame clones and omits some. The sample yields approximately 150,000 clones, more than 85% seen once. The receptor's source is a young man in good health. The sequencing sample was made of blood. This chain joins TRBV5-4 and TRBJ1-4; D remains ambiguous. In nucleotides, the CDR3 is TGTGCCAGCAGCTTGGGGAAGGATGAAAAACTGTTTTTT. It is translated as CASSLGKDEKLFF.